These 8 T cell receptor beta chains were sequenced from one sample in a study of cytomegalovirus exposure and HLA in healthy donors. PCR primers comprised 60 Vbeta and 13 Jbeta primers. The assay was immunoSEQ multiplex PCR, and TCRdb's table has in-frame clones only and misses some. The sample contains about 130,000 clones, 74% of which appear only once. The sequenced sample consisted of PBMCs. The receptors here all came from a young man in good health and CMV-seropositive.

The chain joins TRBV6-1 to TRBJ1-6; weak D call: TRBD1 (5 bases). The CDR3 is 17 residues long. The germline V gene encodes CDR1 MNHNS and CDR2 SASEGT. V lost 4 bases and J lost 7, with 20 bases in between. CDR3 nucleotide sequence: TGTGCCAGCAGTGCGGTCATTCAGGGTTTGCGAAATTCACCCCTCCACTTT. Translation gives CASSAVIQGLRNSPLHF.

This chain links TRBV28 with TRBJ2-4; 7 bases line up with TRBD1. V lost 4 bases, J lost 6 bases, and 6 bases stayed unmatched. The CDR3 runs 14 residues. Germline V gene data show CDR1 as MDHEN and CDR2 as SYDVKM. CDR3 sequence reads: CASSSQTGANIQYF. In DNA form, the CDR3 reads TGTGCCAGCAGTTCACAAACAGGGGCAAACATTCAGTACTTC.

CDR3 sequence reads: CASSLRAGDYNEQFF. The CDR3 coding sequence is TGTGCCAGCAGCTTAAGAGCGGGGGACTACAATGAGCAGTTCTTC. The rearrangement uses TRBV5-4 and TRBJ2-1, with 8 bases that match TRBD2. The CDR3 extends over 15 amino acids. CDR1 is SGHNT and CDR2 is YYREEE in the germline V gene (reference sequence). Trimming at V came to 2 bases and at J to 3 bases, leaving 4 bases not matched to a gene.

The CDR3 here is CASNLPENYGYTF. In DNA, the CDR3 is TGTGCCAGCAATCTCCCAGAAAACTATGGCTACACCTTC. V gene TRBV28 combines with J gene TRBJ1-2; D is ambiguous. CDR3 length: 13 residues. Germline values: CDR1 MDHEN, CDR2 SYDVKM. Trimming took off 7 bases at V and 2 bases at J, with 11 bases between the two ends.

This chain links TRBV10-3 with TRBJ2-1; 10 bases map to TRBD2. Germline lookup yields CDR1 ENHRY and CDR2 SYGVKD. The ends lost 6 bases at V and 9 bases at J; junction bases unmatched: 11. CDR3 length equals 15 residues. CDR3 loop: CAISRLAGSSGEQFF. The DNA for the CDR3 is TGTGCCATCAGCAGACTAGCGGGTTCAAGCGGTGAGCAGTTCTTC.

V is TRBV11-2 and J is TRBJ1-2, with TRBD1 matching over 12 bases. With V trimmed by 3 bases and J by 6 bases, 11 bases remained unmatched. The CDR3 sequence is 17 residues long. Germline V gene data show CDR1 as SGHAT and CDR2 as FQNNGV. The CDR3 coding sequence is TGTGCCAGCAGCTTTTACCGGGACAGGGGGCCGGGGGATGGCTACACCTTC. It specifies CASSFYRDRGPGDGYTF.

In DNA, the CDR3 is TGTGCCAGCAGTAGCATAAAAGGAGGTCAGCCCCAGCATTTT. It yields the protein CASSSIKGGQPQHF. The chain employs TRBV5-6 and TRBJ1-5; D gene unclear. CDR3 length: 14 amino acids. Germline lookup yields CDR1 SGHDT and CDR2 YYEEEE. V was trimmed by 5 bases and J by 6 bases, leaving 15 bases between them.

This chain connects TRBV23-1 to TRBJ2-7, with D tentatively TRBD2 (5 bases). TRBV23-1 is placed among ORFs of uncertain function. Between the trimmed V and J ends, which lost 0 bases and 0 bases, there was a span of 12 bases. The CDR3 has 16 residues. In nucleotides, the CDR3 is TGCGCCAGCAGTCAATCGTGGAGGTGCTTCTCCTACGAGCAGTACTTC. As protein: CASSQSWRCFSYEQYF.